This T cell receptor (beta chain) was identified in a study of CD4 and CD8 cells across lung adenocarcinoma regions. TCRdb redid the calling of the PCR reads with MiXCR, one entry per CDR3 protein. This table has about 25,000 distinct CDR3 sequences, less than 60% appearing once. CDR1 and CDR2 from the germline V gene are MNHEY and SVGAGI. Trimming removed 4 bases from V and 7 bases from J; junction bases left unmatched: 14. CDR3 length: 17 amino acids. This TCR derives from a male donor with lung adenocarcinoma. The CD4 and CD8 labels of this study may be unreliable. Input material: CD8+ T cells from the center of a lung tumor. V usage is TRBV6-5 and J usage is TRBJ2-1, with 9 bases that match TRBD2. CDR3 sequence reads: CASSSARLLAGLNEQFF. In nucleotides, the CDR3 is TGTGCCAGCAGTTCTGCCCGACTTCTAGCGGGATTGAATGAGCAGTTCTTC.